This T cell receptor (beta chain) originates from a study of spatial heterogeneity in lung cancer. This clonotype was seen ten or more times. This beta chain is a stray read from a library made for alpha chains; its abundance is not meaningful. Time point in this sample: sample taken at primary tumor resection. The input material, whole RNA from tumor, nontumor lung or frozen PBMC, was sequenced unsorted. J gave up 0 bases and V 4 bases, and 6 bases lay outside the gene matches. Germline CDR1 MGHRA, CDR2 YSYEKL. This CDR3 is 17 amino acids long. Unique molecular identifiers tagged every individual TCR cDNA molecule. TCRdb recomputed calls from the 5' RACE reads with MiXCR, one row per CDR3 protein. The sample contains 9,000 to 13,000 distinct CDR3 sequences, 6.3% of which appear only once.

The sequence was collected from a male donor with early-stage non-small cell lung cancer. Material: PBMCs, obtained at surgery. The rearrangement joins TRBV4-1 to TRBJ2-6; 7 nucleotides match TRBD1. CDR3 coding DNA: TGCGCCAGCAGCCTCCGACAGGGCCGCTCTGGGGCCAACGTCCTGACTTTC. Amino acids: CASSLRQGRSGANVLTF.